These 4 T cell receptor beta chains originate from one sample sequenced in a study of blood T cell repertoires in COVID-19. Libraries were prepared by immunoSEQ multiplex PCR; TCRdb keeps only in-frame clonotypes and omits some of them. Of around 200,000 clones listed, 86% are singletons. The sequenced sample was peripheral blood. These receptors were collected from an older woman with COVID-19, enrolled during active disease.

The V call is TRBV18, the J call TRBJ2-5, with 9 positions matching TRBD1. Germline CDR1 and CDR2: KGHSH and LQKENI. V gave up 7 bases and J gave up 5 bases; unmatched junction bases: 2. The CDR3 covers 12 residues. The CDR3 DNA reads TGTGCCAGCTTAGGACAGGGGGAGACCCAGTACTTC. This encodes CASLGQGETQYF.

Concerning this clone: Relative to the germline gene, one junction end is altered; a read error may explain this. The chain combines TRBV7-7 with TRBJ2-5; 9 nucleotides align to TRBD1. CDR1 SSHAT and CDR2 FNYEAQ come from the germline V gene (reference sequence). The CDR3 runs 14 residues. CDR3 coding DNA: TGTGCTAGCAGCCGGGGACAGGGACGCGAGACCCAGTACTTC. Its protein is CASSRGQGRETQYF.

This clone occurred a few times. The rearrangement links TRBV19 to TRBJ1-1, with D tentatively TRBD1 (6 bases). Between the trimmed V and J ends, which lost 7 bases and 0 bases, there was a span of 12 bases. The CDR3 loop spans 14 amino acids. Per germline, CDR1 LNHDA and CDR2 SQIVND (reference sequence). The CDR3: CASTVTGLNTEAFF. In DNA, the CDR3 is TGTGCCAGTACTGTGACAGGTTTGAACACTGAAGCTTTCTTT. The full variable domain, with the rest looked up from reference TRBV19 and TRBJ1-1, is DGGITQSPKYLFRKEGQNVTLSCEQNLNHDAMYWYRQDPGQGLRLIYYSQIVNDFQKGDIAEGYSVSREKKESFPLTVTSAQKNPTAFYLCASTVTGLNTEAFFGQGTRLTVV.

V usage is TRBV5-1 and J usage is TRBJ1-2, with a possible D match to TRBD1 (5 bases). Trimming removed 3 bases from V and 7 bases from J, with 19 bases in between. Looked up from germline, CDR1 is SGHRS and CDR2 is YFSETQ. The CDR3 contains 15 residues. CDR3: CASSSGGGAPGGYTF. Written as DNA, the CDR3 is TGCGCCAGCAGCTCCGGTGGAGGGGCGCCGGGTGGCTACACCTTC.